This is a list of T cell receptor beta chains from one sample in a study of cytomegalovirus exposure and HLA in healthy donors. The protocol was immunoSEQ multiplex PCR, while the TCRdb copy is restricted to in-frame clones and leaves out a portion. This table holds fewer than 250,000 clones, around 80% found once. Material for sequencing was PBMCs. These receptors were collected from a man in his forties in good health and CMV-seropositive. Each CDR3 is given with its conserved first and last residue. Each record gives: clone size, V gene, J gene, D gene, CDR3 DNA, CDR3 protein. A D gene is named only where the DNA matches it firmly. Where a row states a size, it is once, few, many or the class of an expanded clone; other rows omit it.

clone_size: -
v_call: TRBV5-1
j_call: TRBJ2-7
d_call: -
cdr3_nt: TGCGCCAGCAGCTTGTGGTCGGGTTCATACGAGCAGTACTTC
cdr3_aa: CASSLWSGSYEQYF

clone_size: -
v_call: TRBV7-9
j_call: TRBJ1-2
d_call: -
cdr3_nt: TGTGCCAGCAGCTTAGAGGTGACATCCTTC
cdr3_aa: CASSLEVTSF

clone_size: -
v_call: TRBV6-1
j_call: TRBJ1-4
d_call: -
cdr3_nt: TGTGCCAGCAAATTGACAGTCTCTAATGAAAAACTGTTTTTT
cdr3_aa: CASKLTVSNEKLFF

clone_size: -
v_call: TRBV19
j_call: TRBJ1-5
d_call: -
cdr3_nt: TGTGCCAGTAGTTCGGGCCTCCGACAGGCTAATCAGCCCCAGCATTTT
cdr3_aa: CASSSGLRQANQPQHF

clone_size: -
v_call: TRBV5-1
j_call: TRBJ2-1
d_call: TRBD2
cdr3_nt: TGCGCCAGCAGCGGGACCGGGACTAGCGGTTACAATGAGCAGTTCTTC
cdr3_aa: CASSGTGTSGYNEQFF

clone_size: -
v_call: TRBV4-1
j_call: TRBJ2-7
d_call: -
cdr3_nt: TGCGCCAGCAGCCAAGACTTCTACGAGCAGTACTTC
cdr3_aa: CASSQDFYEQYF

clone_size: once
v_call: TRBV6-1
j_call: TRBJ1-5
d_call: -
cdr3_nt: TGTGCCAGCAGTGTGGACAGCCCTAATCAGCCCCAGCATTTT
cdr3_aa: CASSVDSPNQPQHF

clone_size: -
v_call: TRBV19
j_call: TRBJ1-5
d_call: -
cdr3_nt: TGTGCCAGTAGTATAATGAGGAGCAATCAGCCCCAGCATTTT
cdr3_aa: CASSIMRSNQPQHF

clone_size: -
v_call: TRBV14
j_call: TRBJ2-2
d_call: TRBD2
cdr3_nt: TGTGCCAGCAGCCTTAGCGGGAGTATTTCCGGGGAGCTGTTTTTT
cdr3_aa: CASSLSGSISGELFF

clone_size: -
v_call: TRBV11-3
j_call: TRBJ1-1
d_call: -
cdr3_nt: TGTGCCAGCAGCCCAGGGACAAACCCTCGGAACACTGAAGCTTTCTTT
cdr3_aa: CASSPGTNPRNTEAFF

clone_size: -
v_call: TRBV9
j_call: TRBJ1-1
d_call: -
cdr3_nt: TGTGCCAGCAGCGTAGAAGGGGGTGGGAACACTGAAGCTTTCTTT
cdr3_aa: CASSVEGGGNTEAFF

clone_size: -
v_call: TRBV5-4
j_call: TRBJ2-7
d_call: TRBD2
cdr3_nt: TGTGCCAGCAGCTTGGTGACTAGCGGGAGCTCCTACGAGCAGTACTTC
cdr3_aa: CASSLVTSGSSYEQYF

clone_size: -
v_call: TRBV29-1
j_call: TRBJ2-1
d_call: TRBD1
cdr3_nt: TGCAGCGTTGAACCCCGACAGGGGGAGCAGTTCTTC
cdr3_aa: CSVEPRQGEQFF

clone_size: -
v_call: TRBV14
j_call: TRBJ1-2
d_call: TRBD1
cdr3_nt: TGTGCCAGCAGCCGACAGGGGGGAATTCCCAATCACTATGGCTACACCTTC
cdr3_aa: CASSRQGGIPNHYGYTF

clone_size: once
v_call: TRBV2
j_call: TRBJ2-7
d_call: -
cdr3_nt: TGTGCCAGCAGTTACTCAGGGGGGTCCTACGAGCAGTACTTC
cdr3_aa: CASSYSGGSYEQYF

clone_size: -
v_call: TRBV2
j_call: TRBJ1-5
d_call: TRBD1
cdr3_nt: TGTGCCAGCAGCGTACAGGGGTTAGGCAATCAGCCCCAGCATTTT
cdr3_aa: CASSVQGLGNQPQHF

clone_size: -
v_call: TRBV11-3
j_call: TRBJ2-3
d_call: TRBD2
cdr3_nt: TGTGCCAGCAGCTGGAGACTAGCGGGAGAATGGGGCCACACAGATACGCAGTATTTT
cdr3_aa: CASSWRLAGEWGHTDTQYF

clone_size: -
v_call: TRBV19
j_call: TRBJ2-1
d_call: TRBD2
cdr3_nt: TGTGCCAGTAGTACCACACTAGCGGGAGGGGGCAATGAGCAGTTCTTC
cdr3_aa: CASSTTLAGGGNEQFF

clone_size: -
v_call: TRBV30
j_call: TRBJ2-1
d_call: TRBD2
cdr3_nt: TGTGCCTGGAGTAGTGCTAGCGGTTACAATGAGCAGTTCTTC
cdr3_aa: CAWSSASGYNEQFF

clone_size: -
v_call: TRBV5-1
j_call: TRBJ2-5
d_call: -
cdr3_nt: TGCGCCAGCAGCTTTGGACAGCTTGGGGAGACCCAGTACTTC
cdr3_aa: CASSFGQLGETQYF

clone_size: few
v_call: TRBV6-6
j_call: TRBJ2-2
d_call: TRBD2
cdr3_nt: TGTGCCAGCAGTACGGGGGGACACACCGGGGAGCTGTTTTTT
cdr3_aa: CASSTGGHTGELFF

clone_size: -
v_call: TRBV6-1
j_call: TRBJ2-3
d_call: TRBD2
cdr3_nt: TGTGCCAGCAGTGAGACCACAGGGACTAGCGGGAGGGGAGATACGCAGTATTTT
cdr3_aa: CASSETTGTSGRGDTQYF

clone_size: -
v_call: TRBV13
j_call: TRBJ1-2
d_call: -
cdr3_nt: TGTGCCAGCAGCTACCCTCCGGGAAAGAAGGATGGCTACACCTTC
cdr3_aa: CASSYPPGKKDGYTF

clone_size: -
v_call: TRBV29-1
j_call: TRBJ2-1
d_call: TRBD2
cdr3_nt: TGCAGCGTTGAAAAACGGACTAGCGGGAGTTCCTACAATGAGCAGTTCTTC
cdr3_aa: CSVEKRTSGSSYNEQFF

clone_size: -
v_call: TRBV4-2
j_call: TRBJ2-3
d_call: -
cdr3_nt: TGTGCCAGCAGCCAAGACTTTGCGGTTATGAACACAGATACGCAGTATTTT
cdr3_aa: CASSQDFAVMNTDTQYF

clone_size: -
v_call: TRBV6-5
j_call: TRBJ2-1
d_call: -
cdr3_nt: TGTGCCAGCAGTTTTTTTCCCATCAATGAGCAGTTCTTC
cdr3_aa: CASSFFPINEQFF

clone_size: few
v_call: TRBV19
j_call: TRBJ2-1
d_call: TRBD2
cdr3_nt: TGTGCCAGTAGTTTCGGACTAGCGGGAATACTAGCTGAGCAGTTCTTC
cdr3_aa: CASSFGLAGILAEQFF

clone_size: -
v_call: TRBV6-1
j_call: TRBJ2-1
d_call: -
cdr3_nt: TGTGCCAGCAGTGAAACCGAAACTAGAGTGAGTGAGCAGTTCTTC
cdr3_aa: CASSETETRVSEQFF

clone_size: -
v_call: TRBV5-4
j_call: TRBJ2-5
d_call: -
cdr3_nt: TGTGCCAGCAGCTTGGAGACTAGTCCCGTTCTCCAAGAGACCCAGTACTTC
cdr3_aa: CASSLETSPVLQETQYF

clone_size: -
v_call: TRBV25-1
j_call: TRBJ1-4
d_call: -
cdr3_nt: TGTGCCAGCAGTGAGCCGGGGAGGGCTAATGAAAAACTGTTTTTT
cdr3_aa: CASSEPGRANEKLFF